Each of the 26 T cell receptor beta chains below was sequenced from the same sample in a study of T cells generated in artificial thymic organoids. TCRalpha and TCRbeta libraries were amplified separately by semi-nested PCR with TRAC or TRBC reverse primers. TCRdb called the 5' RACE reads again in MiXCR, with one record for every CDR3 protein. The sample consists of 7,000 to 8,500 distinct CDR3 sequences, 20% to 30% of them appearing once. Human HSPCs were combined with MS5 stroma expressing human DLL1. The seeding cells were CD34+CD3- hematopoietic stem and progenitor cells purified by FACS to remove T cells. No antigen has been assigned to these receptors. Sample: naive CD8+ T cells grown in artificial thymic organoids from cord blood stem and progenitor cells. The subset: CD3+TCRalphabeta+CD8SP T cells; for blood, CD45RO-CCR7+ naive CD8+ T cells. These receptors all come from a human donor who gave cord blood stem cells for thymic organoid culture, a cardiac surgery patient who gave postnatal thymus, or a blood donor (not recorded which).

This clonotype is termed medium-sized. The DNA of the CDR3 is TGTGCCAGCTCCAGAGGGGCAGGGACCTACGAGCAGTACTTC. Its protein is CASSRGAGTYEQYF. The chain joins TRBV6-5 to TRBJ2-7; D is perhaps TRBD1 or TRBD2 (5 bases each). This CDR3 comprises 14 residues. Deletions cut 8 bases from V and 2 bases from J, with 16 bases between. Germline CDR1 reads MNHEY; CDR2 reads SVGAGI.

As regards this clonotype: A much larger clone sits a single nucleotide away, making a read error possible. The V call is TRBV10-3, the J call TRBJ2-7; D gene ambiguous. CDR1 and CDR2 from the germline V gene are ENHRY and SYGVKD. This CDR3 is 8 amino acids long. CDR3 protein: CAIDEQHF. The DNA of the CDR3 is TGTGCCATCGACGAGCAGCACTTC.

The V and J genes are TRBV24-1 and TRBJ2-6, with TRBD1 matching over 8 bases. Germline CDR1 reads KGHDR; CDR2 reads SFDVKD. This CDR3 contains 19 residues. The trim removed 3 bases at V and 0 bases at J, leaving 9 bases unmatched. The CDR3 bases are TGTGCCACCAGTGATCGTCGGACAGGGACCCCCTCTGGGGCCAACGTCCTGACTTTC. It yields the protein CATSDRRTGTPSGANVLTF.

This clonotype was seen a handful of times. The chain combines TRBV10-3 with TRBJ2-5; tentatively, D is TRBD2 (6 bases). Germline loops: CDR1 ENHRY, CDR2 SYGVKD. The CDR3 sequence is 16 residues long. The germline V and J ends were trimmed by 5 bases and 7 bases, with 23 bases remaining between them. The CDR3 nucleotides are TGTGCCATCAGTAGAAAACTAGCTACCACCGGGGGGACCCAGTACTTC. Translated: CAISRKLATTGGTQYF.

This clonotype has just a few counts. V gene TRBV4-1 combines with J gene TRBJ1-1; possibly TRBD1 for D (6 bases). CDR3 length: 16 residues. The V end lost 4 bases, the J end lost 4 bases, and 19 bases lay between the germline ends. The germline gives CDR1 MGHRA, CDR2 YSYEKL. This CDR3 reads CASSLRGPRGLTEAFF. CDR3 in DNA: TGCGCCAGCAGCCTAAGGGGCCCCAGGGGCCTCACTGAAGCTTTCTTT.

The sample holds a few counts of this clonotype. V and J are TRBV7-2 and TRBJ1-2; no clear D. The CDR3 has 13 residues. Germline CDR1 SGHTA, CDR2 FQGNSA. V lost 5 bases and J 8 bases, leaving 15 bases between the germline ends. CDR3 sequence (DNA): TGTGCCAGCAGCCCAGGCGGGAGAGGAGGCTACACCTTC. Its protein product is CASSPGGRGGYTF.

The chain recombines TRBV24-1 with TRBJ2-2; a possible D gene is TRBD1 (6 bases). The CDR3 covers 16 residues. V was cut by 1 base and J by 2 bases, with 10 bases left in between. Germline V gene data show CDR1 as KGHDR and CDR2 as SFDVKD. This CDR3 is CATSDFSGDNTGELFF. Written as DNA, the CDR3 is TGTGCCACCAGTGATTTCTCAGGGGACAACACCGGGGAGCTGTTTTTT.

Relative to its sample, this clonotype is medium-sized. The CDR3 loop reads CASSQQGGGTDTQYF. DNA of the CDR3: TGTGCCAGCAGTCAGCAGGGAGGTGGGACAGATACGCAGTATTTT. This chain joins TRBV6-1 and TRBJ2-3; a possible D gene is TRBD2 (6 bases). The germline V and J ends were trimmed by 5 bases and 3 bases, with 15 bases remaining between them. Per the germline V gene, CDR1 is MNHNS and CDR2 is SASEGT. CDR3 length: 15 amino acids.

In this sample, this clonotype is medium-sized. V gene TRBV6-5 combines with J gene TRBJ1-6; D is possibly TRBD1 (6 bases). V lost 6 bases and J lost 7, with 13 bases in between. The V gene's germline CDR1 is MNHEY and CDR2 SVGAGI. The length of the CDR3 is 14 residues. CDR3 loop: CASRSWGANSPLHF. The CDR3 DNA follows: TGTGCCAGCAGGTCTTGGGGGGCGAATTCACCCCTCCACTTT.

The V and J genes are TRBV7-9 and TRBJ2-5; 7 nucleotides match TRBD1. The CDR3 runs to 14 residues. V was pared by 5 bases and J by 0 bases, with 3 bases of the junction left unmatched. CDR1 is SEHNR, CDR2 FQNEAQ, per germline (reference sequence). CDR3 loop: CASSRGPYQETQYF. In DNA form, the CDR3 reads TGTGCCAGCAGCAGGGGGCCGTACCAAGAGACCCAGTACTTC.

A word on this clonotype: A read error may produce the germline difference seen at one junction end. J is TRBJ1-6 and V is TRBV27; D is uncertain. CDR1 is MNHEY, CDR2 SMNVEV, per germline (reference sequence). This CDR3 is 16 amino acids long. Here the CDR3 DNA reads TGTGCCGGCAGCCCTCTTCCGTGGACCTATAATTCACCCCTCCACTTT. Amino acids: CAGSPLPWTYNSPLHF.

With regard to this clonotype: A much larger clone differs from this one at a single base, so this may be a read error. The chain recombines TRBV10-3 with TRBJ2-7, with D perhaps matching TRBD1 (5 bases). In germline, CDR1 is ENHRY, CDR2 SYGVKD. This CDR3 region has 13 residues. V lost 4 bases and J lost 1, with 8 bases in between. This chain's CDR3 is CAISVGQSYEQYF. CDR3 coding DNA: TGTGCCATCAGTGTGGGGCAGTCCTACGAGCAGTACTTC.

This clonotype is medium-sized (0.01 to 0.1%). The gene calls are TRBV12-3 or TRBV12-4 and TRBJ1-1; the match to TRBD1 covers 9 bases. There are 14 residues in the CDR3. V lost 7 bases, J lost 2 bases, and 5 bases stayed unmatched. CDR3 in amino acids: CASTRDRANTEAFF. As DNA, the CDR3 is TGTGCCAGCACCCGGGACAGGGCAAACACTGAAGCTTTCTTT.

This clonotype ranks as medium-sized. DNA for the CDR3: TGCGCCAGCAGCCTACTAGCGGGGGGCGCAGCAGATACGCAGTATTTT. This translates into CASSLLAGGAADTQYF. This chain links TRBV4-1 with TRBJ2-3; 12 bases align to TRBD2. The CDR3 sequence is 16 residues long. The V gene's germline CDR1 is MGHRA and CDR2 YSYEKL. Trimming at V came to 4 bases and at J to 4 bases, leaving 6 bases not matched to a gene.

There are a few counts of this clonotype. The chain has TRBV10-3 and TRBJ1-2; D unresolved. The CDR3 has 16 amino acids. Germline CDR1 and CDR2: ENHRY and SYGVKD. V lost 1 base and J 4 bases, leaving 16 bases between the germline ends. The CDR3 reads CAISEWTYSLGYGYTF. Here the CDR3 DNA reads TGTGCCATCAGTGAGTGGACTTACAGCCTGGGCTATGGCTACACCTTC.

By proportion, this clonotype is medium-sized (0.01 to 0.1%). The chain joins TRBV7-8 to TRBJ2-2; D remains ambiguous. Germline V gene lookup returns CDR1 SGHVS and CDR2 FQNEAQ. The CDR3 is made up of 16 amino acids. With 2 bases removed from V and 0 bases from J, the gap between germline ends came to 10 bases. CDR3 in DNA: TGTGCCAGCAGCTTACCGGTTGGGCCGAACACCGGGGAGCTGTTTTTT. It translates to CASSLPVGPNTGELFF.

This clonotype is deemed medium-sized. The chain links TRBV6-1 to TRBJ1-1, with D unclear. The CDR3 spans 16 residues. Germline CDR1 is MNHNS and CDR2 is SASEGT. Trimming removed 5 bases at V and 2 bases at J, with 18 bases between. In DNA, the CDR3 is TGTGCCAGCAGTCCCCGGCGGGCGCCAGAAAACACTGAAGCTTTCTTT. It translates to CASSPRRAPENTEAFF.

This clonotype rates as medium-sized. The gene calls are TRBV3-1 and TRBJ2-7, with TRBD2 matching over 8 bases. J lost 5 bases, V lost 8 bases, and 8 bases had no gene match. The CDR3 spans 13 residues. The germline V gene has CDR1 LGHDT and CDR2 YNNKEL (reference sequence). CDR3 sequence (DNA): TGTGCCAGCCGTCCGGGAGGGGTCCACGAGCAGTACTTC. Amino acids: CASRPGGVHEQYF.

In the case of this clonotype: Possible read error: a much larger clone is one base away. The J gene is TRBJ2-2, the V gene TRBV10-2; 8 bases are shared with TRBD2. Germline-derived CDR1 and CDR2 are WSHSY and SAAADI. This CDR3 has 12 residues. The CDR3, as DNA: TGCGCCACGGGGGGGAGGGCCGGGGTGCTGTTTTTT. Its translation: CATGGRAGVLFF.

This clonotype was picked up a small number of times. This rearrangement joins TRBV29-1 to TRBJ2-6, with TRBD1 identical over 8 bases. The CDR3 covers 16 residues. The germline CDR1 and CDR2 sequences are SQVTM and ANQGSEA. V lost 1 base, J lost 3 bases, and 5 bases stayed unmatched. The CDR3 nucleotides are TGCAGCGTTGAAGGCCAGGGGGCGCGTGGGGCCAACGTCCTGACTTTC. Protein: CSVEGQGARGANVLTF.

The V gene is TRBV28, the J gene TRBJ1-3; the D is unclear. There are 15 residues in the CDR3. Trimming pared 8 bases from V and 4 bases from J, leaving 18 bases between. The germline gives CDR1 MDHEN, CDR2 SYDVKM. In DNA, the CDR3 is TGTGCCAGCCGCCGGCGGGCTACGCCGGGAAACACCATATATTTT. Translated: CASRRRATPGNTIYF.

To note about this clonotype: One junction end does not reproduce the germline sequence, and a read error may be involved. This chain joins TRBV11-2 and TRBJ2-5; TRBD1 or TRBD2 may be the D gene (5 bases each). The germline CDR1 and CDR2 sequences are SGHAT and FQNNGV. This CDR3 has 16 residues. The CDR3 DNA follows: TGTGCCCGCAGCTTAGATATCCGTCGGGGCCGAGAGACCCAGTACTTC. Its protein is CARSLDIRRGRETQYF.

A few counts support this clonotype. The V call is TRBV20-1, the J call TRBJ2-1; 10 bases match TRBD2. The length of the CDR3 is 17 residues. CDR1 DFQATT and CDR2 SNEGSKA come from the germline V gene (reference sequence). The V segment lost 7 bases and the J segment 2 bases; nucleotides outside the gene matches: 14. CDR3 loop: CSVPLERGGRTYNEQFF. The CDR3 DNA follows: TGCAGTGTACCACTGGAGCGGGGGGGCCGAACCTACAATGAGCAGTTCTTC.

For this clonotype: This may be a read error: a much more frequent sequence differs by one nucleotide. The chain is built from TRBV18 and TRBJ1-1, with D unclear. V was shortened by 2 bases and J by 0 bases, with 10 bases between the two germline ends. The CDR3 runs to 15 residues. Germline CDR1 KGHSH, CDR2 LQKENI. Here the CDR3 reads CASSPFRPVNTEAFF. CDR3 nucleotides: TGTGCCAGCTCACCATTCAGGCCTGTGAACACTGAAGCTTTCTTT.

The chain links TRBV6-1 to TRBJ1-1, with 7 bases matching TRBD1. J was trimmed by 9 bases and V by 8 bases; bases with no gene match: 18. There are 15 residues in the CDR3. Germline V lookup: CDR1 MNHNS, CDR2 SASEGT. The CDR3 DNA is TGTGCCAGCCTACTCCGGGCGGCTAGGGGGCTTAAAGCTTTCTTT. Translated, it gives CASLLRAARGLKAFF.

The V call is TRBV20-1, the J call TRBJ1-4, with unresolved D. Trimming shortened V by 5 bases and J by 4 bases, and 14 bases separated the two germline ends. The CDR3 has 14 residues. Germline lookup yields CDR1 DFQATT and CDR2 SNEGSKA (reference sequence). This chain's CDR3 is CSAARGTDNEKLFF. DNA for the CDR3: TGCAGTGCTGCCCGAGGAACAGATAATGAAAAACTGTTTTTT.